This entry lists 8 T cell receptor beta chains sequenced from one sample in a study of cytomegalovirus exposure and HLA in healthy donors. The PCR used 60 Vbeta and 13 Jbeta primers. This table comes from immunoSEQ multiplex PCR, and its TCRdb copy is limited to in-frame clones, with some not included. The sample holds 150,000 to 200,000 clones; less than 85% are singletons and the top ten take 4.3%. The source material was PBMCs. These receptors originate from a man in his forties in good health and CMV-seronegative.

The CDR3 DNA reads TGTGCCAGCAGTTTACAGGCCCCGAGCTCCTACAATGAGCAGTTCTTC. Translated, it gives CASSLQAPSSYNEQFF. The chain employs TRBV27 and TRBJ2-1, with D unresolved. Trimming left V 2 bases short and J 0 bases short, with 11 bases between. The germline gives CDR1 MNHEY, CDR2 SMNVEV (reference sequence). This CDR3 spans 16 amino acids.

The chain recombines TRBV6-4 with TRBJ1-2, with TRBD1 matching over 7 bases. The CDR3 length is 14 residues. From germline, CDR1 is MRHNA and CDR2 SNTAGT. Trimming took 0 bases from V and 7 from J; bases not matched to a gene: 5. The CDR3 sequence is CASSDSTGSGGYTF. DNA of the CDR3: TGTGCCAGCAGTGACTCGACAGGGAGTGGTGGCTACACCTTC.

The chain joins TRBV6-1 to TRBJ2-5; maybe TRBD1 (5 bases). Trimming pared 4 bases from V and 13 bases from J, leaving 16 bases between. This CDR3 comprises 12 residues. Germline CDR1 MNHNS, CDR2 SASEGT. The CDR3 coding sequence is TGTGCCAGCAGTGCCCAGGGTGGACATATGTACTTC. Translated: CASSAQGGHMYF.

This clone showed up just a few times. The rearrangement joins TRBV2 to TRBJ1-1, with 9 bases identical to TRBD1. Trimming cost V 4 bases and J 1 base; bases outside gene matches: 4. Germline V gene data show CDR1 as SNHLY and CDR2 as FYNNEI. The CDR3 sequence is 15 residues long. CDR3 nucleotide sequence: TGTGCCAGCAGTGCCTTGGGACAGGGGAACACTGAAGCTTTCTTT. Protein: CASSALGQGNTEAFF.

The rearrangement uses TRBV25-1 and TRBJ1-5, with a weak D call TRBD1 (6 bases). Germline lookup yields CDR1 MGHDK and CDR2 SYGVNS. CDR3 length equals 14 residues. Trimming pared 3 bases from V and 6 bases from J, leaving 12 bases between. The CDR3 DNA reads as TGTGCCAGCAGTGAGAACAGGGACGGTCAGCCCCAGCATTTT. It specifies CASSENRDGQPQHF.

The chain uses TRBV29-1 and TRBJ2-2; 7 bases line up with TRBD1. Germline assignment: CDR1 SQVTM and CDR2 ANQGSEA. The CDR3 spans 14 residues. The junction had 4 bases not matched to a gene; V was cut back by 4 bases and J by 2 bases. CDR3 nucleotides: TGCAGCGTTGGGGGACAGTTAAACACCGGGGAGCTGTTTTTT. It translates to CSVGGQLNTGELFF.

As for this clone: At one boundary the junction diverges from the germline segment, which might be a read error. In DNA, the CDR3 is TGTTCCAGCAGCCCCAGGGGCGATAATTCACCCCTCCACTTT. Translated, it gives CSSSPRGDNSPLHF. The V call is TRBV7-9, the J call TRBJ1-6, with D possibly being TRBD1 (6 bases). Germline V CDR1 and CDR2: SEHNR, FQNEAQ (reference sequence). The CDR3 is made up of 14 amino acids.

The chain couples TRBV30 to TRBJ1-5; D unresolved. The V gene's germline CDR1 is GTSNPN and CDR2 SVGIG (reference sequence). This CDR3 is 13 amino acids long. Between the trimmed V and J ends, which lost 5 bases and 5 bases, there was a span of 13 bases. CDR3 bases: TGTGCCTGGGCCGGCGGCAGAGATCAGCCCCAGCATTTT. It is translated as CAWAGGRDQPQHF.